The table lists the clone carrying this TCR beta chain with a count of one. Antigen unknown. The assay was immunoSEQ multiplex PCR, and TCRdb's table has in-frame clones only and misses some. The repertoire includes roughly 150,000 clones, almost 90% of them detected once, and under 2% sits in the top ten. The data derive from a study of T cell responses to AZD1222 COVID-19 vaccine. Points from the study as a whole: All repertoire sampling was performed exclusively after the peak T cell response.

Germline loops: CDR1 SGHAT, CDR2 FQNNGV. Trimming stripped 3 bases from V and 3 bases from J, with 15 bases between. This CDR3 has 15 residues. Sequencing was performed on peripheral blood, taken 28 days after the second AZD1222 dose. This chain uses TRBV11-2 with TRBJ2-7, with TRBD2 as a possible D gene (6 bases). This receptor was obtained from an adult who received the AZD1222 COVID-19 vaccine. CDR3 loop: CASSLSEGMGYEQYF. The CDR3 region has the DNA TGTGCCAGCAGCTTGTCGGAGGGGATGGGCTACGAGCAGTACTTC.